This T cell receptor (beta chain) appears in the sequencing data of a study of T cells in Graves' hyperthyroidism and ophthalmopathy. In the ophthalmopathy cohort, Clinical Activity Score was at least 3, NOSPECS grade at least 4, and duration under 3 months. Uncontrolled infection, other autoimmune disease, pregnancy or lactation led to exclusion. For this clonotype: As yet, its antigen is unknown.

Regarding the study as a whole: Prediction of ophthalmopathy progression came a median around 6.5 months pre-onset. Appearing also in blood were most of the thyroid clonotypes expanded above 0.001.

RNA transcripts yielded amplified TCR beta CDR3 regions. The HTBI primer set was used in a first-round RT-PCR of the TCR CDR3. Using its own MiXCR run on the multiplex PCR reads, TCRdb lists one record per CDR3 protein. The table records 500,000 or so distinct CDR3 sequences, under 20% of them present only once. The CDR3 sequence is 16 residues long. Trimming left V 9 bases short and J 3 bases short, with 23 bases between. Germline V gene sequence: CDR1 SNHLY, CDR2 FYNNEI. The sample taken for sequencing was blood. The TCR originated in a woman aged 18-29 years with Graves' ophthalmopathy. The rearrangement uses TRBV2 and TRBJ1-1, with D unclear. The CDR3 is CASAGGHKADDTEAFF. Written as DNA, the CDR3 is TGTGCCAGTGCGGGTGGCCACAAGGCAGATGACACTGAAGCTTTCTTT.